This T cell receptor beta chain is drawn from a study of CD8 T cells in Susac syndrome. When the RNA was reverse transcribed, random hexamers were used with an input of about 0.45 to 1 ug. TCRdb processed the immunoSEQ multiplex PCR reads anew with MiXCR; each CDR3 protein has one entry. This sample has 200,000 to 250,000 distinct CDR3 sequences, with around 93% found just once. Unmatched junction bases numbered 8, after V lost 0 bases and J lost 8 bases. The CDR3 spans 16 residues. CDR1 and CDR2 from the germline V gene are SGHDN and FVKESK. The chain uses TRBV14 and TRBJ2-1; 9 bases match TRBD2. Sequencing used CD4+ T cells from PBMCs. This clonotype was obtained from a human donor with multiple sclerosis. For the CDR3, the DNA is TGTGCCAGCAGCCAAGAGGGGACTAGCCTCCAGGATGAGCAGTTCTTC. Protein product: CASSQEGTSLQDEQFF.